One and the same sample provided the 7 T cell receptor beta chains below, sequenced in a study of blood T cells in healthy people across ages. Then a second PCR, running about 6 to 12 cycles, was carried out with a sample-barcoded 5' primer and a J-beta primer mix. TCRdb used MiXCR to reprocess the 5' RACE reads, holding one entry per CDR3 protein. The profile shows fewer than 2,000,000 distinct CDR3 sequences, about two fifths of them singletons. The source material was blood. These receptors were obtained from a human donor in good health.

This clonotype came up once. The chain is built from TRBV2 and TRBJ2-3; tentative D call: TRBD1 (6 bases). The CDR3 loop spans 15 amino acids. V was cut by 8 bases and J by 0 bases, with 15 bases left in between. Germline values: CDR1 SNHLY, CDR2 FYNNEI. The CDR3 spells CASGGESTSTDTQYF. CDR3 nucleotides: TGTGCCAGCGGGGGCGAGTCCACTAGCACAGATACGCAGTATTTT.

CDR3 region: CASTGSFYNEQFF. CDR3 sequence (DNA): TGTGCCAGCACGGGCAGCTTCTACAATGAGCAGTTCTTC. The chain joins TRBV6-2 or TRBV6-3 to TRBJ2-1; no clear D. Germline V lookup: CDR1 MNHEY, CDR2 SVGEGT. This CDR3 has 13 residues. Trimming removed 7 bases from V and 3 bases from J, with 10 bases in between.

J is TRBJ2-7 and V is TRBV7-2, with D perhaps matching TRBD1 (6 bases). The CDR3 runs 16 residues. V was pared by 2 bases and J by 3 bases, with 17 bases between. The V gene's germline CDR1 is SGHTA and CDR2 FQGNSA. CDR3 in amino acids: CASSLIATGEIYEQYF. In DNA, the CDR3 is TGTGCCAGCAGCTTAATCGCGACAGGAGAAATCTACGAGCAGTACTTC.

The chain combines TRBV10-3 with TRBJ2-3; TRBD1 or TRBD2 may be the D gene (6 bases each). The CDR3 spans 16 residues. Looked up from germline, CDR1 is ENHRY and CDR2 is SYGVKD. The germline V and J ends were trimmed by 0 bases and 1 base, with 11 bases remaining between them. CDR3 sequence: CAISESVGGRTDTQYF. DNA for the CDR3: TGTGCCATCAGTGAGTCTGTCGGGGGCCGCACAGATACGCAGTATTTT.

This clonotype was picked up a small number of times. The chain employs TRBV7-2 and TRBJ2-5, with TRBD2 matching over 11 bases. Germline V gene lookup returns CDR1 SGHTA and CDR2 FQGNSA. Trimming at V came to 2 bases and at J to 2 bases, leaving 10 bases not matched to a gene. The CDR3 contains 18 residues. This chain's CDR3 is CASSLRSFRTSGQETQYF. The CDR3 nucleotides read TGTGCCAGCAGCTTAAGGTCATTCCGGACTAGCGGGCAAGAGACCCAGTACTTC.

This clonotype was detected only a few times. CDR3 region: CASRRGDRGNSPLHF. Written as DNA, the CDR3 is TGTGCCAGCAGGCGGGGGGACAGAGGCAATTCACCCCTCCACTTT. The chain has TRBV7-9 and TRBJ1-6, with 7 bases that match TRBD1. The germline CDR1 and CDR2 sequences are SEHNR and FQNEAQ (reference sequence). V shed 6 bases, J shed 7 bases, and the junction held 9 bases outside the gene matches. CDR3 size: 15 residues.

This clonotype was picked up a small number of times. This sequence joins TRBV9 and TRBJ2-1; TRBD2 matches at 7 bases. The V gene's germline CDR1 is SGDLS and CDR2 YYNGEE. J gave up 7 bases and V 0 bases, and 10 bases lay outside the gene matches. The CDR3 covers 16 residues. DNA for the CDR3: TGTGCCAGCAGCGTAGAGGGAGGGGAGGGTTCTAATGAGCAGTTCTTC. Protein: CASSVEGGEGSNEQFF.